This passage covers 12 T cell receptor beta chains from one sample sequenced in a study of Ad26.COV2.S vaccination and SARS-CoV-2 variants (dated by TCRdb to the early 2020s). Receptor libraries were prepared by the immunoSEQ multiplex PCR assay. Entries here come from immuneACCESS through TCRdb and include only in-frame sequences with V and J called. Some clones fail to appear in such tables; in the studies checked, an unresolved V gene covers under half of the shortfall, and the cause of the remainder is unknown. In all, the sample holds some 500,000 clones, and roughly 89% of those were seen once. The ten largest clonotypes hold about 2.5% of the sample. Explained via the paper, the treatment or condition label denotes: some 20 received Ad26.COV2.S at low or high dose, single or two shots; 5 received placebo; per-sample allocation not given. For vaccine and placebo recipients, repertoires were sequenced using samples collected on day 63 after the first injection.

Sequenced material: peripheral blood, taken in a trial of Ad26.COV2.S vaccine versus placebo. The receptors come from a person between 18 and 60 years old who received the Ad26.COV2.S COVID-19 vaccine or a placebo.

The chain carries TRBV28 and TRBJ1-3, with D possibly being TRBD1 (6 bases). In germline, CDR1 is MDHEN, CDR2 SYDVKM. V was clipped by 7 bases and J by 7 bases, with 20 bases between them. The CDR3 length is 15 residues. Written as DNA, the CDR3 is TGTGCCAGCACCTCCACCGGCAGGGGACCCAACACCATATATTTT. Protein sequence: CASTSTGRGPNTIYF. Drawing the rest from reference TRBV28 and TRBJ1-3, the complete variable domain is DVKVTQSSRYLVKRTGEKVFLECVQDMDHENMFWYRQDPGLGLRLIYFSYDVKMKEKGDIPEGYSVSREKKERFSLILESASTNQTSMYLCASTSTGRGPNTIYFGEGSWLTVV.

The V call is TRBV28, the J call TRBJ1-1, with 7 bases lining up with TRBD1. V gave up 6 bases and J gave up 5 bases; unmatched junction bases: 6. This CDR3 is built from 13 residues. Germline V lookup: CDR1 MDHEN, CDR2 SYDVKM. CDR3 sequence reads: CASRASGGTEAFF. The CDR3 DNA reads as TGTGCCAGCAGGGCGTCAGGGGGGACTGAAGCTTTCTTT. The full variable domain, completed using reference TRBV28 and TRBJ1-1, is DVKVTQSSRYLVKRTGEKVFLECVQDMDHENMFWYRQDPGLGLRLIYFSYDVKMKEKGDIPEGYSVSREKKERFSLILESASTNQTSMYLCASRASGGTEAFFGQGTRLTVV.

The chain employs TRBV6-2 or TRBV6-3 and TRBJ2-5; possibly TRBD2 for D (6 bases). With 2 bases removed from V and 9 bases from J, the gap between germline ends came to 10 bases. The germline CDR1 and CDR2 sequences are MNHEY and SVGEGT. This CDR3 contains 12 residues. The CDR3: CASSYESGAQYF. DNA for the CDR3: TGTGCCAGCAGTTACGAATCGGGGGCCCAGTACTTC.

Comments on this clone: The germline gene is not matched at one end of the junction; a read error may be the cause. This chain connects TRBV28 to TRBJ2-3, with TRBD2 matching over 11 bases. The germline V gene encodes CDR1 MDHEN and CDR2 SYDVKM. The CDR3 loop spans 14 amino acids. The CDR3 spells CASSPPGLAESTDF. CDR3 sequence (DNA): TGTGCCAGCAGCCCCCCGGGACTAGCGGAAAGTACCGATTTT. The whole variable domain, remainder taken from reference TRBV28 and TRBJ2-3, is DVKVTQSSRYLVKRTGEKVFLECVQDMDHENMFWYRQDPGLGLRLIYFSYDVKMKEKGDIPEGYSVSREKKERFSLILESASTNQTSMYLCASSPPGLAESTDFGPGTRLTVL.

The sample holds one count of this clone. The V and J genes are TRBV7-2 and TRBJ1-5; 9 bases align to TRBD1. There are 15 residues in the CDR3. Germline lookup yields CDR1 SGHTA and CDR2 FQGNSA. With 2 bases clipped from V and 4 bases from J, the junction kept 3 bases outside the gene matches. CDR3 in DNA: TGTGCCAGCAGCTTAAGGACAGGGGTAAATCAGCCCCAGCATTTT. As protein: CASSLRTGVNQPQHF.

CDR3 residues: CAISDTYNTEAFF. As DNA, the CDR3 is TGTGCCATCAGTGACACTTACAACACTGAAGCTTTCTTT. The rearrangement links TRBV10-3 to TRBJ1-1; no definite D call. The CDR3 totals 13 residues. CDR1 ENHRY and CDR2 SYGVKD come from the germline V gene. V lost 3 bases and J lost 2, with 7 bases in between.

This chain links TRBV20-1 with TRBJ1-3, with D unresolved. V gave up 3 bases and J gave up 2 bases, with 2 bases separating them. The germline V gene has CDR1 DFQATT and CDR2 SNEGSKA (reference sequence). The CDR3 has 11 residues. Written as DNA, the CDR3 is TGCAGTGCTAGGGCTGGAAACACCATATATTTT. Its protein product is CSARAGNTIYF.

This rearrangement joins TRBV18 to TRBJ2-1; the D is unclear. Between the trimmed V and J ends, which lost 4 bases and 3 bases, there was a span of 4 bases. The CDR3 totals 12 residues. Germline CDR1 and CDR2: KGHSH and LQKENI. In DNA, the CDR3 is TGTGCCAGCTCACGAAACTACAATGAGCAGTTCTTC. It encodes CASSRNYNEQFF.

The rearrangement joins TRBV9 to TRBJ1-5; the D is unclear. Trimming removed 0 bases at V and 5 bases at J, with 9 bases between. CDR1 and CDR2 (germline): SGDLS, YYNGEE. This CDR3 is built from 14 residues. The CDR3 loop reads CASSVASSHQPQHF. Written as DNA, the CDR3 is TGTGCCAGCAGCGTAGCCAGTTCCCATCAGCCCCAGCATTTT.

The chain recombines TRBV28 with TRBJ1-2, with D hard to call. Germline values: CDR1 MDHEN, CDR2 SYDVKM. The CDR3 contains 15 residues. V was pared by 6 bases and J by 3 bases, with 17 bases between. The CDR3 loop reads CASRPVPPRDYGYTF. The CDR3 bases are TGTGCCAGCAGGCCGGTCCCACCGCGGGACTATGGCTACACCTTC.

The V and J genes are TRBV4-1 and TRBJ1-6; no firm D call. The CDR3 loop spans 13 amino acids. Per germline, CDR1 MGHRA and CDR2 YSYEKL. Trimming stripped 2 bases from V and 12 bases from J, with 11 bases between. The CDR3 is CASSQYDPGPLHF. Here the CDR3 DNA reads TGCGCCAGCAGCCAATACGACCCTGGACCCCTCCACTTT.

This clone was seen repeatedly, ten times or more. The chain links TRBV13 to TRBJ2-1; D may be TRBD2 (6 bases). Trimming took off 4 bases at V and 4 bases at J, with 20 bases between the two ends. The CDR3 totals 17 residues. Germline V gene lookup returns CDR1 PRHDT and CDR2 FYEKMQ (reference sequence). The CDR3 DNA follows: TGTGCCAGCAGCTCCACCCGGCGGAGGACTAATTACAATGAGCAGTTCTTC. This encodes CASSSTRRRTNYNEQFF. Supplemented by reference TRBV13 and TRBJ2-1, the full variable domain reads AAGVIQSPRHLIKEKRETATLKCYPIPRHDTVYWYQQGPGQDPQFLISFYEKMQSDKGSIPDRFSAQQFSDYHSELNMSSLELGDSALYFCASSSTRRRTNYNEQFFGPGTRLTVL.